Listed below are T cell receptor beta chains from one sample, sequenced in a study of cytomegalovirus exposure and HLA in healthy donors. TCRdb's copy holds only in-frame clones and misses some; the assay was immunoSEQ multiplex PCR. This specimen shows more than 40,000 clones; the ten leading clones hold about a sixth. Sequencing was done on a sample of PBMCs. The receptor source for this set is a male donor in good health and CMV-seronegative. The CDR3 runs from the conserved cysteine through the conserved F or W. The order of the fields is J gene, V gene, CDR3 protein.

>TRBJ1-2|TRBV6-6
CASRETTGNGYTF
>TRBJ2-7|TRBV27
CASSQKGQGIYEQYF
>-|TRBV4-2
CASSQDASGGSYEQYF
>TRBJ1-2|TRBV29-1
CQVNDYGYTF
>TRBJ1-5|TRBV4-2
CASSLYRFSNQPQHF
>TRBJ2-7|TRBV2
CASSDVGYEQYF
>TRBJ1-1|TRBV19
CASTTGSLWNTESEAFF
>TRBJ2-7|TRBV28
CASRSSGYEQYF
>TRBJ1-2|TRBV30
CACRDIRNLNYGYTF
>TRBJ1-5|TRBV6-5
CASRPDRFQPQHF
>TRBJ2-2|TRBV2
CASRVQGRRVTGELFF
>TRBJ2-1|TRBV7-9
CASSPPGFSYNEQFF
>TRBJ1-2|TRBV5-6
CASSLGGPGRYGYTF
>TRBJ1-5|TRBV7-2
CASSLVSRSNQPQHF
>TRBJ1-2|TRBV5-4
CASSLSGAGDGYTF
>TRBJ1-5|TRBV6-6
CASSWAAGQPQHF
>TRBJ1-6|TRBV30
CAWSVRYGGQNSPLHF
>TRBJ1-2|TRBV30
CAWISRVGEGYTF
>TRBJ1-2|TRBV19
CASHGSTSRDYGYTF
>TRBJ2-1|TRBV6-6
CASSPDRVNEQFF
>TRBJ1-2|TRBV9
CASSTASGQGANYGYTF
>TRBJ1-2|TRBV2
CASSDRGYGYTF
>TRBJ2-2|TRBV4-3
CASSQDGADANTGELFF